This entry lists 19 T cell receptor beta chains sequenced from one sample in a study of T-cell memory formation after mild COVID-19. From the 5' RACE reads, TCRdb called clonotypes with MiXCR, one entry per CDR3 protein. The data show under 200,000 distinct CDR3 sequences, with 25% to 40% seen just once and approximately 12% held by the top ten. What was sequenced was PBMCs or a T cell subset sorted from them (not recorded which). These receptors all stem from an adult woman who had mild COVID-19 (a few samples of this study predate the infection). Cell type and time point are not known.

This clonotype was found a few times. This sequence joins TRBV7-8 and TRBJ2-4, with TRBD2 identical over 9 bases. The CDR3 is 19 amino acids. The junction had 11 bases not matched to a gene; V was cut back by 2 bases and J by 0 bases. Germline assignment: CDR1 SGHVS and CDR2 FQNEAQ. The CDR3 is CASSLRTPERGEAKNIQYF. The CDR3 DNA is TGTGCCAGCAGCTTAAGGACGCCCGAGCGGGGGGAAGCCAAAAACATTCAGTACTTC.

The table lists this clonotype with many counts. This chain joins TRBV5-1 and TRBJ1-6; 8 bases are a match to TRBD1. V shed 2 bases, J shed 3 bases, and the junction held 4 bases outside the gene matches. This CDR3 comprises 16 residues. In germline, CDR1 is SGHRS, CDR2 YFSETQ. The CDR3 region is CASSFDRGGYNSPLHF. CDR3 DNA: TGCGCCAGCAGCTTTGACAGGGGCGGCTATAATTCACCCCTCCACTTT.

J is TRBJ2-2 and V is TRBV27; D call uncertain. Germline V gene lookup returns CDR1 MNHEY and CDR2 SMNVEV (reference sequence). V lost 7 bases to trimming and J lost 6 bases, with 27 bases between them. This CDR3 contains 18 residues. CDR3 sequence reads: CASTNPTDGTLRSGELFF. CDR3 bases: TGTGCCAGCACCAATCCGACGGACGGAACCCTCCGGTCCGGGGAGCTGTTTTTT.

The chain uses TRBV24-1 and TRBJ1-2; D unclear. Germline V CDR1 and CDR2: KGHDR, SFDVKD. The CDR3 is made up of 12 amino acids. V lost 2 bases and J 4 bases, leaving 4 bases between the germline ends. The CDR3 DNA reads TGTGCCACCAGTGATTCGATCTATGGCTACACCTTC. Protein product: CATSDSIYGYTF.

In its sample, this clonotype was seen a few times. The chain couples TRBV10-2 to TRBJ2-1; 11 nucleotides align to TRBD2. The CDR3 totals 15 residues. CDR1 and CDR2 (germline): WSHSY, SAAADI. The V and J ends lost 2 bases and 7 bases, in that order; junction bases with no gene match: 4. The CDR3 reads CASSEPGLAANEQFF. DNA of the CDR3: TGCGCCAGCAGTGAGCCGGGACTAGCGGCAAATGAGCAGTTCTTC.

The chain is built from TRBV9 and TRBJ1-5; 8 nucleotides match TRBD1. The CDR3 sequence is 16 residues long. Germline CDR1 reads SGDLS; CDR2 reads YYNGEE. J was trimmed by 3 bases and V by 6 bases; bases with no gene match: 11. The CDR3: CASTPGGGGPNQPQHF. The DNA for the CDR3 is TGTGCCAGCACCCCAGGGGGCGGGGGGCCCAATCAGCCCCAGCATTTT.

The rearrangement uses TRBV9 and TRBJ2-2; D ambiguous. Trimming stripped 0 bases from V and 1 base from J, with 7 bases between. CDR1 is SGDLS, CDR2 YYNGEE, per germline. CDR3 length: 15 residues. CDR3 in amino acids: CASSVGTVNTGELFF. The DNA for the CDR3 is TGTGCCAGCAGCGTAGGAACAGTGAACACCGGGGAGCTGTTTTTT.

The rearrangement links TRBV20-1 to TRBJ2-5, with D possibly matching TRBD2 (6 bases). CDR3 size: 13 residues. Trimming took off 0 bases at V and 7 bases at J, with 12 bases between the two ends. Germline V CDR1 and CDR2: DFQATT, SNEGSKA (reference sequence). The CDR3 coding sequence is TGCAGTGCTAGAGACAGACTAGTCGGGACCCAGTACTTC. It yields the protein CSARDRLVGTQYF.

This clonotype turned up a few times. The rearrangement joins TRBV3-1 to TRBJ2-3; no definite D call. Germline V gene data show CDR1 as LGHDT and CDR2 as YNNKEL (reference sequence). V was shortened by 0 bases and J by 4 bases, with 11 bases between the two germline ends. This CDR3 spans 15 amino acids. The CDR3 region has the DNA TGTGCCAGCAGCCAAGAATTGGCTTCAGCAGATACGCAGTATTTT. It codes for CASSQELASADTQYF.

The chain carries TRBV7-6 and TRBJ2-1, with D possibly being TRBD1 or TRBD2 (6 bases each). This CDR3 has 14 residues. In germline, CDR1 is SGHVS, CDR2 FNYEAQ. Trimming removed 2 bases at V and 9 bases at J, with 14 bases between. Written as DNA, the CDR3 is TGTGCCAGCAGCTTAAGGGGGGAGTTCGGTGAGCAGTTCTTC. Its protein product is CASSLRGEFGEQFF. Full variable domain (remainder filled in from reference TRBV7-6 and TRBJ2-1): GAGVSQSPRYKVTKRGQDVALRCDPISGHVSLYWYRQALGQGPEFLTYFNYEAQQDKSGLPNDRFSAERPEGSISTLTIQRTEQRDSAMYRCASSLRGEFGEQFFGPGTRLTVL.

The chain is built from TRBV6-2 or TRBV6-3 and TRBJ1-2; 8 bases match TRBD1. This CDR3 is 14 amino acids long. Per germline, CDR1 MNHEY and CDR2 SVGEGT. J gave up 8 bases and V 3 bases, and 8 bases lay outside the gene matches. This CDR3 is CASSYHQGARGYTF. CDR3 nucleotides: TGTGCCAGCAGTTATCATCAGGGGGCGAGAGGCTACACCTTC.

The chain has TRBV2 and TRBJ1-5; TRBD1 matches at 7 bases. After removal of 8 bases from V and 4 bases from J, the junction contained 5 bases not matched to a gene. CDR1 is SNHLY and CDR2 is FYNNEI in the germline V gene. This CDR3 spans 13 amino acids. CDR3 DNA: TGTGCCAGCCAGGACAGGTCAAATCAGCCCCAGCATTTT. Translating it yields CASQDRSNQPQHF. Based on the CDR3 plus reference TRBV2 and TRBJ1-5, the full variable domain is EPEVTQTPSHQVTQMGQEVILRCVPISNHLYFYWYRQILGQKVEFLVSFYNNEISEKSEIFDDQFSVERPDGSNFTLKIRSTKLEDSAMYFCASQDRSNQPQHFGDGTRLSIL.

The V gene is TRBV6-5, the J gene TRBJ1-5; D perhaps matches TRBD1 (6 bases). CDR1 MNHEY and CDR2 SVGAGI come from the germline V gene. Trimming took off 4 bases at V and 1 base at J, with 11 bases between the two ends. This CDR3 region has 15 residues. The CDR3 spells CASSLQGGSNQPQHF. The CDR3, as DNA: TGTGCCAGCAGTTTACAGGGAGGCAGCAATCAGCCCCAGCATTTT.

This chain connects TRBV5-8 to TRBJ2-1; D unresolved. V was shortened by 1 base and J by 5 bases, with 7 bases between the two germline ends. Per germline, CDR1 SGHTS and CDR2 YDEGEE. The CDR3 covers 13 residues. The CDR3 DNA reads TGTGCCAGCAGCTTGATAGAAGACAATGAGCAGTTCTTC. Encoded protein: CASSLIEDNEQFF.

The chain employs TRBV20-1 and TRBJ2-1; 9 bases map to TRBD2. V was pared by 5 bases and J by 0 bases, with 5 bases of the junction left unmatched. Germline values: CDR1 DFQATT, CDR2 SNEGSKA (reference sequence). The CDR3 has 15 amino acids. CDR3 nucleotides: TGCAGTGCTCGACTAGCGGAGATCTCCTACAATGAGCAGTTCTTC. Translation: CSARLAEISYNEQFF.

The V and J genes are TRBV3-1 and TRBJ2-3; D is unresolved. The ends were cut back, 4 bases at V and 0 bases at J, with 14 bases in the middle. The CDR3 is 16 residues long. CDR1 is LGHDT, CDR2 YNNKEL, per germline (reference sequence). The CDR3 here is CASSPRLGVSTDTQYF. For the CDR3, the DNA is TGTGCCAGCAGCCCAAGGCTGGGTGTGAGCACAGATACGCAGTATTTT.

The V and J genes are TRBV7-3 and TRBJ2-1; TRBD2 aligns across 8 bases. CDR1 and CDR2 from the germline V gene are SGHTA and FQGTGA. This CDR3 is 15 amino acids long. Trimming cost V 5 bases and J 7 bases; bases outside gene matches: 10. The CDR3 bases are TGTGCCAGCAGCACCGGGACTAGAGGAGGGAATGAGCAGTTCTTC. Translation gives CASSTGTRGGNEQFF.

V usage is TRBV7-9 and J usage is TRBJ1-2; D is perhaps TRBD1 (6 bases). CDR3 size: 15 residues. Germline assignment: CDR1 SEHNR and CDR2 FQNEAQ (reference sequence). V was cut by 3 bases and J by 1 base, with 12 bases left in between. Here the CDR3 reads CASSFLQGINYGYTF. Written as DNA, the CDR3 is TGTGCCAGCAGCTTCCTTCAGGGGATTAACTATGGCTACACCTTC.

The chain joins TRBV7-9 to TRBJ2-2; 7 bases line up with TRBD1. Germline V gene data show CDR1 as SEHNR and CDR2 as FQNEAQ (reference sequence). CDR3 length: 15 residues. V dropped 5 bases and J dropped 6; count of bases not matched to a gene: 9. The CDR3 reads CASSRQTGTPGELFF. The CDR3 bases are TGTGCCAGCAGCCGACAGACAGGGACCCCCGGGGAGCTGTTTTTT. Looking up the rest from reference TRBV7-9 and TRBJ2-2 gives the full variable domain: DTGVSQNPRHKITKRGQNVTFRCDPISEHNRLYWYRQTLGQGPEFLTYFQNEAQLEKSRLLSDRFSAERPKGSFSTLEIQRTEQGDSAMYLCASSRQTGTPGELFFGEGSRLTVL.